The rows below give T cell receptor beta chains drawn from one sample of a study of T cell responses to AZD1222 COVID-19 vaccine. This table comes from immunoSEQ multiplex PCR, and its TCRdb copy is limited to in-frame clones, with some not included. The sample yields just over 150,000 clones, around 87% seen once. The specimen was peripheral blood, collected 28 days after the second AZD1222 dose. These TCRs come from an adult who received the AZD1222 COVID-19 vaccine. CDR3s leave out the opening cysteine and the closing phenylalanine or tryptophan.

j_gene: TRBJ1-2; v_gene: TRBV20-1; CDR3aa: SAPLNYGYT
j_gene: TRBJ1-2; v_gene: TRBV4-1; CDR3aa: ASSQEGDSYT
j_gene: TRBJ1-2; v_gene: TRBV7-2; CDR3aa: ASSLEGGTGRGGYT
j_gene: TRBJ1-2; v_gene: TRBV21-1; CDR3aa: ASSKFSGNYGYT
j_gene: TRBJ2-2; v_gene: TRBV6-2/TRBV6-3; CDR3aa: ASSWASGSFFAGELF
j_gene: TRBJ2-1; v_gene: TRBV19; CDR3aa: ASSIGETGTGYNEQF
j_gene: TRBJ1-1; v_gene: TRBV6-6; CDR3aa: ASRITENTEAF
j_gene: TRBJ2-7; v_gene: TRBV20-1; CDR3aa: SASTPRLGIDEQY
j_gene: TRBJ2-1; v_gene: TRBV25-1; CDR3aa: ASRTSGVYNEQF
j_gene: TRBJ1-2; v_gene: TRBV27; CDR3aa: ASSPSPDRYT
j_gene: TRBJ2-3; v_gene: TRBV7-2; CDR3aa: ASSLMGSGSGGDTQY
j_gene: TRBJ1-3; v_gene: TRBV10-3; CDR3aa: AITTGQFKHSGNTIY
j_gene: TRBJ2-4; v_gene: TRBV10-3; CDR3aa: ATREDAGAGNIQY
j_gene: TRBJ1-2; v_gene: TRBV7-9; CDR3aa: ASSSTLSGYGYT
j_gene: TRBJ2-7; v_gene: TRBV27; CDR3aa: ASSTEYEQY
j_gene: TRBJ1-1; v_gene: TRBV18; CDR3aa: ASSPYQADTEAF